These 17 T cell receptor beta chains share one sample of origin, sequenced in a study of cytomegalovirus exposure and HLA in healthy donors. This PCR relied on a set of 60 Vbeta primers and 13 Jbeta primers. Clones were read by immunoSEQ multiplex PCR, and TCRdb kept only the in-frame ones, dropping some. The profile shows about 90,000 clones, about 73% of them singletons. Sequences were obtained from PBMCs. These receptors were obtained from a woman aged 45-60 years in good health and CMV-seropositive.

In this sample, this clone turned up once. This chain connects TRBV19 to TRBJ1-1; TRBD1 matches at 7 bases. The ends lost 3 bases at V and 0 bases at J; junction bases unmatched: 4. CDR1 is LNHDA and CDR2 is SQIVND in the germline V gene (reference sequence). This CDR3 is 15 amino acids long. This CDR3 reads CASSILRGLNTEAFF. CDR3 DNA: TGTGCCAGTAGTATTTTAAGGGGGCTGAACACTGAAGCTTTCTTT. Filled out from reference TRBV19 and TRBJ1-1, the complete variable domain reads DGGITQSPKYLFRKEGQNVTLSCEQNLNHDAMYWYRQDPGQGLRLIYYSQIVNDFQKGDIAEGYSVSREKKESFPLTVTSAQKNPTAFYLCASSILRGLNTEAFFGQGTRLTVV.

The gene calls are TRBV2 and TRBJ2-1; 10 positions match TRBD2. Germline V gives CDR1 SNHLY, CDR2 FYNNEI. J gave up 4 bases and V 6 bases, and 15 bases lay outside the gene matches. CDR3 length: 18 amino acids. The CDR3 nucleotides read TGTGCCAGCAGCAAAGCCCCCCCTACTAGCGGGACATACAATGAGCAGTTCTTC. Its protein is CASSKAPPTSGTYNEQFF.

This clone showed up just a few times. J is TRBJ2-5 and V is TRBV28; 8 bases align to TRBD1. The J call is doubtful: the DNA matches TRBJ2-7 better. The germline gives CDR1 MDHEN, CDR2 SYDVKM. The CDR3 extends over 17 amino acids. The CDR3 nucleotides read TGTGCCAGCAGTCCGCCCAAGACAGGGGTGTTAATATACGAGCAGTACTTC. This translates into CASSPPKTGVLIYEQYF.

This clone was counted only a few times. The chain links TRBV6-1 to TRBJ2-2; D may be TRBD2 (7 bases). CDR1 and CDR2 from the germline V gene are MNHNS and SASEGT. The CDR3 contains 14 residues. With 6 bases removed from V and 6 bases from J, the gap between germline ends came to 14 bases. CDR3 sequence (DNA): TGTGCCAGCAGCGGGACGGGGGGCCCCGGGGAGCTGTTTTTT. Amino acid sequence: CASSGTGGPGELFF.

This clone has just one count. This chain connects TRBV28 to TRBJ2-2; the match to TRBD2 covers 11 bases. The CDR3 extends over 19 amino acids. Germline CDR1 reads MDHEN; CDR2 reads SYDVKM. Germline trimming cut 5 bases from V and 0 bases from J; bases unmatched to any gene: 11. The CDR3 DNA is TGTGCCAGCAGTCCAGCCGGGACTAGCGGCCTTTCGAACACCGGGGAGCTGTTTTTT. This translates into CASSPAGTSGLSNTGELFF.

In this sample, this clone turned up a few times. This chain connects TRBV2 to TRBJ2-7, with D maybe TRBD1 (5 bases). Trimming took off 3 bases at V and 2 bases at J, with 17 bases between the two ends. Germline assignment: CDR1 SNHLY and CDR2 FYNNEI. CDR3 size: 16 residues. This CDR3 is CASSDVAQGATYEQYF. CDR3 DNA sequence: TGTGCCAGCAGTGACGTGGCTCAAGGGGCAACCTACGAGCAGTACTTC.

The V call is TRBV2, the J call TRBJ1-3; D is ambiguous. The CDR3 totals 14 residues. V shed 4 bases and J shed 1 base, with 8 bases lying between them. CDR1 is SNHLY and CDR2 is FYNNEI in the germline V gene. CDR3 protein: CASSVSLSGNTIYF. CDR3 DNA: TGTGCCAGCAGTGTCTCGTTATCTGGAAACACCATATATTTT.

The chain uses TRBV28 and TRBJ1-2; D might be TRBD1 (5 bases). CDR1 is MDHEN, CDR2 SYDVKM, per germline. CDR3 length: 14 amino acids. V was pared by 5 bases and J by 8 bases, with 18 bases between. This chain's CDR3 is CASSTPGEGRGYTF. DNA for the CDR3: TGTGCCAGCAGTACCCCGGGGGAAGGGAGAGGCTACACCTTC.

The chain recombines TRBV6-6 with TRBJ2-5; 8 positions match TRBD2. V shed 8 bases, J shed 11 bases, and the junction held 16 bases outside the gene matches. Germline V gene sequence: CDR1 MNHNY, CDR2 SVGAGI (reference sequence). The CDR3 runs 14 residues. CDR3 residues: CASHPGGGGGEQYF. Here the CDR3 DNA reads TGTGCCAGCCATCCCGGGGGGGGAGGCGGTGAGCAGTACTTC.

This chain links TRBV6-1 with TRBJ2-1; D not certain. Germline lookup yields CDR1 MNHNS and CDR2 SASEGT. Trimming removed 1 base from V and 4 bases from J, with 11 bases in between. The CDR3 spans 15 residues. DNA of the CDR3: TGTGCCAGCAGTGAAGGTGATGGCAGATACAATGAGCAGTTCTTC. This codes for CASSEGDGRYNEQFF.

This clone was detected a few times. The chain combines TRBV4-1 with TRBJ2-7; 11 bases fit TRBD1. This CDR3 is built from 15 residues. With 1 base clipped from V and 5 bases from J, the junction kept 4 bases outside the gene matches. Per the germline V gene, CDR1 is MGHRA and CDR2 is YSYEKL. The CDR3 coding sequence is TGCGCCAGCAGCCAAGGGCGGACAGGGGGCAACGAGCAGTACTTC. This codes for CASSQGRTGGNEQYF.

The chain joins TRBV6-1 to TRBJ1-5; no definite D call. The ends were cut back, 4 bases at V and 6 bases at J, with 13 bases in the middle. The CDR3 is made up of 14 amino acids. Germline values: CDR1 MNHNS, CDR2 SASEGT. This CDR3 is CASSAPGITQPQHF. The CDR3 DNA reads as TGTGCCAGCAGTGCACCGGGGATTACTCAGCCCCAGCATTTT.

The rearrangement joins TRBV5-1 to TRBJ1-1, with D possibly being TRBD1 (6 bases). Trimming took 0 bases from V and 2 from J, leaving 11 bases between them. CDR3 size: 15 residues. The V gene's germline CDR1 is SGHRS and CDR2 YFSETQ. For the CDR3, the DNA is TGCGCCAGCAGCTTGGGACAGGTGCTTAACACTGAAGCTTTCTTT. It yields the protein CASSLGQVLNTEAFF.

The chain uses TRBV7-2 and TRBJ2-5; the match to TRBD1 covers 11 bases. The trim removed 5 bases at V and 4 bases at J, leaving 6 bases unmatched. The CDR3 length is 15 residues. From germline, CDR1 is SGHTA and CDR2 FQGNSA. This chain's CDR3 is CASSESGTGGETQYF. The CDR3 DNA follows: TGTGCCAGCAGCGAGTCCGGGACAGGGGGAGAGACCCAGTACTTC. Complete variable domain (other parts from reference TRBV7-2 and TRBJ2-5): GAGVSQSPSNKVTEKGKDVELRCDPISGHTALYWYRQSLGQGLEFLIYFQGNSAPDKSGLPSDRFSAERTGGSVSTLTIQRTQQEDSAVYLCASSESGTGGETQYFGPGTRLLVL.

This chain uses TRBV5-5 with TRBJ2-3; a possible D gene is TRBD2 (5 bases). This CDR3 has 16 residues. V dropped 4 bases and J dropped 3 bases, with 18 bases sitting between them. The V gene's germline CDR1 is SGHKS and CDR2 YYEKEE (reference sequence). In nucleotides, the CDR3 is TGTGCCAGCAGCCCCAGACGAGGGTCGAGTACAGATACGCAGTATTTT. Protein: CASSPRRGSSTDTQYF.

The V gene is TRBV30, the J gene TRBJ2-6; 7 bases agree with TRBD1. In germline, CDR1 is GTSNPN, CDR2 SVGIG (reference sequence). The CDR3 spans 15 residues. CDR3 amino acids: CGLGGQPSGANVLTF. The CDR3 DNA follows: TGTGGCCTAGGGGGCCAACCCTCTGGGGCCAACGTCCTGACTTTC.

The CDR3: CASSRSGLAGVYNEQFF. The CDR3 coding sequence is TGTGCCAGCAGCAGATCCGGGCTTGCGGGAGTTTACAATGAGCAGTTCTTC. The V and J genes are TRBV7-2 and TRBJ2-1, with 7 bases identical to TRBD2. The CDR3 runs to 17 residues. CDR1 is SGHTA and CDR2 is FQGNSA in the germline V gene. The J segment lost 4 bases and the V segment lost 5 bases, leaving 14 bases of the junction unmatched.